The 20 T cell receptor beta chains presented below share a single source sample, sequenced in a study of CD8+ T cells in alopecia areata. Sequencing relied on a cDNA template that was reverse transcribed from extracted RNA. Generated by immunoSEQ multiplex PCR, the TCRdb table keeps only in-frame clones and is missing some. The sample has roughly 250,000 clones; roughly two thirds are singletons. The source was CD4+ T cells sorted from blood, collected at week 0. Receptors originate from a human donor with alopecia areata.

This sequence joins TRBV6-5 and TRBJ2-7; D might be TRBD1 (6 bases). The CDR3 runs 14 residues. Trimming left V 6 bases short and J 2 bases short, with 14 bases between. The germline V gene encodes CDR1 MNHEY and CDR2 SVGAGI. CDR3 in amino acids: CASSRRQAAYEQYF. The CDR3 coding sequence is TGTGCCAGCAGCCGAAGACAGGCGGCCTACGAGCAGTACTTC.

J is TRBJ1-1 and V is TRBV5-1, with no clear D. V gave up 5 bases and J gave up 1 base, with 12 bases separating them. The CDR3 runs to 14 residues. Germline V gives CDR1 SGHRS, CDR2 YFSETQ. The CDR3 region is CASSFDGGNTEAFF. The CDR3 DNA follows: TGCGCCAGCAGTTTTGACGGCGGGAACACTGAAGCTTTCTTT.

The CDR3 loop is CSVGVGTGQPQHF. In DNA form, the CDR3 reads TGCAGCGTTGGAGTAGGGACGGGCCAGCCCCAGCATTTT. J is TRBJ1-5 and V is TRBV29-1; D is possibly TRBD1 (5 bases). The CDR3 loop spans 13 amino acids. Per germline, CDR1 SQVTM and CDR2 ANQGSEA. V was trimmed by 4 bases and J by 7 bases, leaving 14 bases between them.

This clone is judged medium-sized. This chain links TRBV29-1 with TRBJ1-1, with D perhaps TRBD1 (5 bases). CDR3 size: 11 residues. V was trimmed by 4 bases and J by 12 bases, leaving 15 bases between them. Germline lookup yields CDR1 SQVTM and CDR2 ANQGSEA. The CDR3 reads CSVGVRQRTFF. DNA of the CDR3: TGCAGCGTTGGGGTCCGACAGAGGACTTTCTTT.

The CDR3 region is CASTTSRDGTEAFF. In DNA, the CDR3 is TGTGCCAGCACCACCAGCAGGGATGGAACTGAAGCTTTCTTT. This chain uses TRBV7-9 with TRBJ1-1, with D perhaps TRBD1 (5 bases). Trimming removed 7 bases at V and 5 bases at J, with 17 bases between. The CDR3 is made up of 14 amino acids. The germline V gene encodes CDR1 SEHNR and CDR2 FQNEAQ (reference sequence).

For the CDR3, the DNA is TGCAGCGTTGTGGACAGTTACCAAGAGACCCAGTACTTC. It codes for CSVVDSYQETQYF. The chain combines TRBV29-1 with TRBJ2-5; TRBD1 might be the D (6 bases). Germline assignment: CDR1 SQVTM and CDR2 ANQGSEA. The germline V and J ends were trimmed by 4 bases and 0 bases, with 9 bases remaining between them. The CDR3 has 13 amino acids.

The chain joins TRBV30 to TRBJ1-6, with D perhaps matching TRBD1 (6 bases). This CDR3 has 14 amino acids. V gave up 2 bases and J gave up 7 bases, with 12 bases separating them. From germline, CDR1 is GTSNPN and CDR2 SVGIG (reference sequence). The CDR3 protein is CAWSLGQLNSPLHF. CDR3 sequence (DNA): TGTGCCTGGAGTTTGGGACAATTAAATTCACCCCTCCACTTT.

Worth noting for this clone: This sample includes further DNA sequences coding for the same CDR3. The V gene is TRBV30, the J gene TRBJ2-5; 7 bases match TRBD2. The ends lost 1 base at V and 2 bases at J; junction bases unmatched: 1. The CDR3 spans 13 residues. Germline CDR1 GTSNPN, CDR2 SVGIG (reference sequence). The CDR3 here is CAWSGGLQETQYF. CDR3 sequence (DNA): TGTGCCTGGAGTGGGGGACTACAAGAGACCCAGTACTTC. Variable domain in full (rest from reference TRBV30 and TRBJ2-5): SQTIHQWPATLVQPVGSPLSLECTVEGTSNPNLYWYRQAAGRGLQLLFYSVGIGQISSEVPQNLSASRPQDRQFILSSKKLLLSDSGFYLCAWSGGLQETQYFGPGTRLLVL.

The V gene is TRBV6-6, the J gene TRBJ2-7; TRBD1 aligns across 10 bases. The junction had 8 bases not matched to a gene; V was cut back by 7 bases and J by 5 bases. The germline gives CDR1 MNHNY, CDR2 SVGAGI (reference sequence). CDR3 length: 14 amino acids. The DNA for the CDR3 is TGTGCCAGCAATCCGGGACAGGGGCTCAACGAGCAGTACTTC. As protein: CASNPGQGLNEQYF.

The chain recombines TRBV4-1 with TRBJ1-1; D remains ambiguous. CDR3 length: 11 residues. The germline V and J ends were trimmed by 1 base and 13 bases, with 10 bases remaining between them. Germline V gives CDR1 MGHRA, CDR2 YSYEKL. The CDR3 coding sequence is TGCGCCAGCAGCCAAGGCCAGCGTGGTTTCTTT. Its protein is CASSQGQRGFF.

This clone has only one observation. The chain has TRBV7-9 and TRBJ2-5; D ambiguous. Trimming removed 2 bases from V and 4 bases from J, with 8 bases in between. CDR3 length: 13 amino acids. CDR1 is SEHNR, CDR2 FQNEAQ, per germline (reference sequence). CDR3 nucleotide sequence: TGTGCCAGCAGCTTATCAAATATAGAGACCCAGTACTTC. It encodes CASSLSNIETQYF.

Only one count was recorded for this clone. This sample includes further DNA sequences coding for the same CDR3. CDR3 protein: CAIEGARGNYGYTF. CDR3 sequence (DNA): TGTGCCATTGAGGGGGCGCGGGGCAACTATGGCTACACCTTC. This chain uses TRBV10-3 with TRBJ1-2; TRBD1 agrees at 7 bases. The CDR3 consists of 14 residues. Germline-derived CDR1 and CDR2 are ENHRY and SYGVKD. V lost 9 bases, J lost 2 bases, and 9 bases stayed unmatched.

This clone came up once. The genes are TRBV6-5 and TRBJ1-5, with 9 bases matching TRBD1. Germline V gene sequence: CDR1 MNHEY, CDR2 SVGAGI. The CDR3 totals 13 residues. The ends lost 5 bases at V and 6 bases at J; junction bases unmatched: 2. This CDR3 reads CASSGTGSQPQHF. Written as DNA, the CDR3 is TGTGCCAGCAGTGGGACAGGGAGTCAGCCCCAGCATTTT.

The chain couples TRBV6-5 to TRBJ1-2; perhaps TRBD1 as D (5 bases). V was cut by 0 bases and J by 5 bases, with 13 bases left in between. This CDR3 comprises 15 residues. Germline CDR1 reads MNHEY; CDR2 reads SVGAGI. The CDR3: CASSYSLERGYGYTF. The CDR3 nucleotides are TGTGCCAGCAGTTACTCGTTAGAAAGGGGATATGGCTACACCTTC.

This clone was recorded a few times. V usage is TRBV9 and J usage is TRBJ1-6, with D possibly matching TRBD1 (5 bases). The ends were cut back, 5 bases at V and 7 bases at J, with 22 bases in the middle. The CDR3 totals 17 residues. The germline V gene has CDR1 SGDLS and CDR2 YYNGEE. The CDR3 region is CASRAGLPDSGNSPLHF. The CDR3 DNA reads as TGTGCCAGCAGAGCGGGACTCCCAGATTCAGGGAATTCACCCCTCCACTTT.

The chain recombines TRBV9 with TRBJ2-1; tentative D call: TRBD2 (6 bases). V was trimmed by 3 bases and J by 8 bases, leaving 15 bases between them. The CDR3 sequence is 14 residues long. Germline lookup yields CDR1 SGDLS and CDR2 YYNGEE. CDR3 sequence (DNA): TGTGCCAGCAGCGCGACTAGTTGGGGCTATGAGCAGTTCTTC. Its protein product is CASSATSWGYEQFF.

This clone has only a few counts. The chain recombines TRBV29-1 with TRBJ2-7; D is possibly TRBD2 (6 bases). Germline assignment: CDR1 SQVTM and CDR2 ANQGSEA. V was shortened by 4 bases and J by 2 bases, with 9 bases between the two germline ends. This CDR3 comprises 12 residues. Here the CDR3 DNA reads TGCAGCGTTGTGGAGGGAACCTACGAGCAGTACTTC. Protein sequence: CSVVEGTYEQYF.

The genes are TRBV29-1 and TRBJ1-6; D is uncertain. The CDR3 has 13 residues. V lost 6 bases and J lost 6, with 12 bases in between. Germline values: CDR1 SQVTM, CDR2 ANQGSEA. DNA for the CDR3: TGCAGCGTCGCTGAGGACCCTAATTCACCCCTCCACTTT. It specifies CSVAEDPNSPLHF.

This sequence joins TRBV11-2 and TRBJ1-6; unclear D gene. V shed 0 bases and J shed 8 bases, with 5 bases lying between them. The CDR3 has 13 amino acids. From germline, CDR1 is SGHAT and CDR2 FQNNGV. The CDR3 loop reads CASSLDRHSPLHF. The CDR3 DNA sequence: TGTGCCAGCAGCTTAGACCGGCATTCACCCCTCCACTTT.

The gene calls are TRBV29-1 and TRBJ2-7, with D possibly matching TRBD1 (6 bases). CDR3 size: 13 residues. Germline CDR1 is SQVTM and CDR2 is ANQGSEA. With 6 bases removed from V and 1 base from J, the gap between germline ends came to 13 bases. CDR3 sequence reads: CSVRTGSSYEQYF. The CDR3 DNA reads as TGCAGCGTCCGAACAGGGAGTTCCTACGAGCAGTACTTC.